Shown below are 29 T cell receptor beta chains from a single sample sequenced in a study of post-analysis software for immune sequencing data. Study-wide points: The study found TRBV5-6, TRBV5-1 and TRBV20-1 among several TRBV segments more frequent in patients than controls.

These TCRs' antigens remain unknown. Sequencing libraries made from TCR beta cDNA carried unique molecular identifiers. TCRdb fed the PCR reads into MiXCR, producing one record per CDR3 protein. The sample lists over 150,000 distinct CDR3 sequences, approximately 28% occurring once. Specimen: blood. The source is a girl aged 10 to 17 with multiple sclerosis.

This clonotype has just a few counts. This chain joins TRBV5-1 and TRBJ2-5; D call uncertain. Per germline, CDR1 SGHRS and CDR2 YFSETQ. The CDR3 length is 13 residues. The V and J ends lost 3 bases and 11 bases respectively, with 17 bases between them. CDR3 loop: CASSSLSTRRQYF. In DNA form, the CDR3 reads TGCGCCAGCAGCTCCCTCTCGACCCGACGGCAGTACTTC.

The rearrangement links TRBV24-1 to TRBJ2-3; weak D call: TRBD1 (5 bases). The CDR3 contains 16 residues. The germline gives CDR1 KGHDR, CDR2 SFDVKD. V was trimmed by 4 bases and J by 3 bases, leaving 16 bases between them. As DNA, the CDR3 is TGTGCCACCAGTGACCCAGGGCACCGCAGGACAGATACGCAGTATTTT. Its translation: CATSDPGHRRTDTQYF.

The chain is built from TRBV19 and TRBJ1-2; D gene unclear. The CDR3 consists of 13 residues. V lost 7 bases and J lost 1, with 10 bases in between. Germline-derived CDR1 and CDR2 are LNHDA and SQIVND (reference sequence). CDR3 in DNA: TGTGCCAGTAAGATTGCAGATAACTATGGCTACACCTTC. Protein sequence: CASKIADNYGYTF. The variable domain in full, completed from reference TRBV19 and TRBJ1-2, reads DGGITQSPKYLFRKEGQNVTLSCEQNLNHDAMYWYRQDPGQGLRLIYYSQIVNDFQKGDIAEGYSVSREKKESFPLTVTSAQKNPTAFYLCASKIADNYGYTFGSGTRLTVV.

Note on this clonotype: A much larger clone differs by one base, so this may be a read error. The DNA of the CDR3 is TGCGCCAGCAGCCACATGAGCAATGAGCAGTACTTC. It codes for CASSHMSNEQYF. The chain recombines TRBV4-1 with TRBJ2-4; D gene ambiguous. The V gene lost 3 bases and the J gene lost 13 bases, with 13 bases spanning the gap. The V gene's germline CDR1 is MGHRA and CDR2 YSYEKL. The CDR3 runs to 12 residues.

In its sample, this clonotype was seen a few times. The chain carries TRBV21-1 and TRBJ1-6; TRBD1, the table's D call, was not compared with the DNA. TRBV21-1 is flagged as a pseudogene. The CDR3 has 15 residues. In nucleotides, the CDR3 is TGTGCCAGCAGCAAAACCCTGCACAATAATTCACCCCTCCACTTT. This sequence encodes CASSKTLHNNSPLHF.

CDR3 amino acids: CATGEGFGPTEAFF. In nucleotides, the CDR3 is TGTGCCACCGGGGAGGGATTTGGTCCCACTGAAGCTTTCTTT. This rearrangement joins TRBV15 to TRBJ1-1; D is unclear. The germline CDR1 and CDR2 sequences are LNHNV and YYDKDF (reference sequence). The V end lost 8 bases, the J end lost 4 bases, and 17 bases lay between the germline ends. CDR3 size: 14 residues.

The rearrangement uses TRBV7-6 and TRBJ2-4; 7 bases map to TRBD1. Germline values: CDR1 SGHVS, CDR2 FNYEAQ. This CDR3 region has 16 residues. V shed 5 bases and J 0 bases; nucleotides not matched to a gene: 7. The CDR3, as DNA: TGTGCCAGCAGCGCCACAGGGGTCACAGCCAAAAACATTCAGTACTTC. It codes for CASSATGVTAKNIQYF.

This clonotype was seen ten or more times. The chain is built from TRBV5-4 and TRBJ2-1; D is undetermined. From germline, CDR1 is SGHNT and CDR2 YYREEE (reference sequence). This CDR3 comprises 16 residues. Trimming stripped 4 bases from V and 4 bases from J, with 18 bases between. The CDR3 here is CASSLTGPLLYNEQFF. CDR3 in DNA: TGTGCCAGCAGCCTAACCGGGCCGCTTCTTTACAATGAGCAGTTCTTC.

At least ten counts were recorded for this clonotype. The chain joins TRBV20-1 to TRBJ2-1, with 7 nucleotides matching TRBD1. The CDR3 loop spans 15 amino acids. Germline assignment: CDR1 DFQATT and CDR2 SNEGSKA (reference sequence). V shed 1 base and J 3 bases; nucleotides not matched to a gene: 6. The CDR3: CSARVQGVVYNEQFF. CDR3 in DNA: TGCAGTGCTAGAGTCCAGGGGGTTGTCTACAATGAGCAGTTCTTC.

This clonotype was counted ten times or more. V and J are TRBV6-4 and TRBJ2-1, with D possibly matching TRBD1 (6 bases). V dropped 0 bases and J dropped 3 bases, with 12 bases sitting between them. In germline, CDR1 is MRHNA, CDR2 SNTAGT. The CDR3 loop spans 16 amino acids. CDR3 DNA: TGTGCCAGCAGTGACTCGATCGGGACACACTACAATGAGCAGTTCTTC. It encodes CASSDSIGTHYNEQFF.

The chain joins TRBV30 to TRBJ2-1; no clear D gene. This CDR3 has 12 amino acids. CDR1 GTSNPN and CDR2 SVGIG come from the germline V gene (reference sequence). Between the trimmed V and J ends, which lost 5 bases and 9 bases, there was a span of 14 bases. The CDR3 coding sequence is TGTGCCTGGGGCCGTCTCATGGGTGAGCAGTTCTTC. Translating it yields CAWGRLMGEQFF.

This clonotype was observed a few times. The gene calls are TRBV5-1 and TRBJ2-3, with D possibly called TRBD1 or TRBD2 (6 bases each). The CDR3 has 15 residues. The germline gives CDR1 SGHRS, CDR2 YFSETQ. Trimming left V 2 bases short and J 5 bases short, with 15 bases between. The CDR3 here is CASSFRPGAGDTQYF. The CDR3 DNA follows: TGCGCCAGCAGCTTCCGGCCGGGGGCCGGAGATACGCAGTATTTT.

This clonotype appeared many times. The chain's CDR3 is CASSAGTLYGYTF. Written as DNA, the CDR3 is TGTGCCAGCAGTGCCGGGACGCTTTATGGCTACACCTTC. The V call is TRBV6-5, the J call TRBJ1-2; a possible D gene is TRBD1 (5 bases). CDR1 is MNHEY, CDR2 SVGAGI, per germline. V was pared by 5 bases and J by 5 bases, with 12 bases between. The CDR3 length is 13 residues.

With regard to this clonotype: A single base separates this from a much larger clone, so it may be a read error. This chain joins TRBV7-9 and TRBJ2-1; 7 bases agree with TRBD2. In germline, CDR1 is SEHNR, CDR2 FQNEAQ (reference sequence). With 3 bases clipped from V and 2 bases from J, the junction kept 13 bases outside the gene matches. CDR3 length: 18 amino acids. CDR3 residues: CASSFRSGAKAPYNEQFF. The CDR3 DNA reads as TGTGCCAGCAGCTTTAGGAGCGGGGCCAAGGCCCCCTACAATGAGCAGTTCTTC.

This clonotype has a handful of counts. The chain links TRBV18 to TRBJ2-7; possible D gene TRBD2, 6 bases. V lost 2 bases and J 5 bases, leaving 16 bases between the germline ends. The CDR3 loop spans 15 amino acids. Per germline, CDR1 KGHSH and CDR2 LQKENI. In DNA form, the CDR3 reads TGTGCCAGCTCACCAAGGGACGGGGGTGTGGACGAGCAGTACTTC. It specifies CASSPRDGGVDEQYF.

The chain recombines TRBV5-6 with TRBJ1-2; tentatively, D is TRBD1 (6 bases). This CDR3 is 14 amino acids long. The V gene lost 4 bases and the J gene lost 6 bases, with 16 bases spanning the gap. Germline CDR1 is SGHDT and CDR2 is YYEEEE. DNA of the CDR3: TGTGCCAGCAGCCCAGAAGGGGGAAGGAATGGCTACACCTTC. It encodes CASSPEGGRNGYTF.

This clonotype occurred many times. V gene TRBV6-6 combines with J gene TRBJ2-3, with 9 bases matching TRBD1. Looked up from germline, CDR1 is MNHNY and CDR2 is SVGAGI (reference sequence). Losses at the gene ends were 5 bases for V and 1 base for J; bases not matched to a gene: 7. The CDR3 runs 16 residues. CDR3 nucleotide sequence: TGTGCCAGCAGTCCCGGACAGGGGATGGGCACAGATACGCAGTATTTT. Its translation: CASSPGQGMGTDTQYF.

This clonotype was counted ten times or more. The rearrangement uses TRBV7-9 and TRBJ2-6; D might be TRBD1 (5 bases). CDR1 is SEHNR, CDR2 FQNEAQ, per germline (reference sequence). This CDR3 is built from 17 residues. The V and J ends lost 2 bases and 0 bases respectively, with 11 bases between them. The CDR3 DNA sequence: TGTGCCAGCAGCTTACGGCAGGGAAGCTCTGGGGCCAACGTCCTGACTTTC. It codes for CASSLRQGSSGANVLTF.

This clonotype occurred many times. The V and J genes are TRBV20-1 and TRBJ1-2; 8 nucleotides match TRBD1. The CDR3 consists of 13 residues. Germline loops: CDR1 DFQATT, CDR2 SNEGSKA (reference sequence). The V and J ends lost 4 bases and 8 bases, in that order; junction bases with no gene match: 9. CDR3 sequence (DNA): TGCAGTGCTACTGGACAGGGCGTTGCAGGCTACACCTTC. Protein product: CSATGQGVAGYTF.

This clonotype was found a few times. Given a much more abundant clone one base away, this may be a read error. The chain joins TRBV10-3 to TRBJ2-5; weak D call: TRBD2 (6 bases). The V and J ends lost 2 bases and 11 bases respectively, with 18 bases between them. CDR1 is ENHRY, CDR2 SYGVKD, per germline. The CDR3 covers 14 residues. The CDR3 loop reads CAISELPSEDEQYF. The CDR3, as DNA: TGTGCCATCAGTGAGCTCCCTAGCGAGGATGAGCAGTACTTC.

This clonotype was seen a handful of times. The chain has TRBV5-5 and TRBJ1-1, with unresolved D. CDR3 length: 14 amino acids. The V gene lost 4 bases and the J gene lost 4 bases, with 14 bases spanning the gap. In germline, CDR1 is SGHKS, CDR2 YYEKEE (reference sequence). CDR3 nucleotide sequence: TGTGCCAGCAGCCCCCTCCGGGGTGGCACTGAAGCTTTCTTT. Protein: CASSPLRGGTEAFF.

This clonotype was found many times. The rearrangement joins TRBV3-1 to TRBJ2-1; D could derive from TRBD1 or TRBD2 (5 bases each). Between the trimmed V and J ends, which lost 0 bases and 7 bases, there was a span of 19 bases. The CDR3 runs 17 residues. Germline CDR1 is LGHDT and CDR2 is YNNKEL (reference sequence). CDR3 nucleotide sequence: TGTGCCAGCAGCCAAGATCTAGGGGTGGTTGGGGAGAATGAGCAGTTCTTC. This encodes CASSQDLGVVGENEQFF.

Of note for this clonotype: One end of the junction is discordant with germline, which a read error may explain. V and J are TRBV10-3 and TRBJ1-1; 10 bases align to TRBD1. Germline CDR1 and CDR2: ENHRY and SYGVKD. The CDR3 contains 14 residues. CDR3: CVISESTGGGKTFF. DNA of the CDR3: TGTGTCATCAGTGAGTCGACAGGGGGCGGCAAAACTTTCTTT.

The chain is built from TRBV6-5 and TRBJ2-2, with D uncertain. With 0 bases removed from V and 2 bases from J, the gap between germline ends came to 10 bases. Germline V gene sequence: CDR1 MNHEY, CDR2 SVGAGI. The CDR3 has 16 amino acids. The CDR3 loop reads CASSYSVAVNTGELFF. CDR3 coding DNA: TGTGCCAGCAGTTACTCGGTGGCGGTTAACACCGGGGAGCTGTTTTTT.

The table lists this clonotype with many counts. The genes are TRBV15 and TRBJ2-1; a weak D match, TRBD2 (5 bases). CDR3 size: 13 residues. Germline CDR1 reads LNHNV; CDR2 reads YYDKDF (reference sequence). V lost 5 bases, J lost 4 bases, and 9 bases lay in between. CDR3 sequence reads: CATSSTRYNEQFF. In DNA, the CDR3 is TGTGCCACCAGCTCTACTAGATACAATGAGCAGTTCTTC.

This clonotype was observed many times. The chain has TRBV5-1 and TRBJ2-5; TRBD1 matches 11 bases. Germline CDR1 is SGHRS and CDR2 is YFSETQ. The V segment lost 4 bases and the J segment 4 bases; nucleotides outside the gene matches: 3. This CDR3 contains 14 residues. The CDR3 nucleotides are TGCGCCAGCAGCACAGGGACAGGGGGAGAGACCCAGTACTTC. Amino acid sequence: CASSTGTGGETQYF.

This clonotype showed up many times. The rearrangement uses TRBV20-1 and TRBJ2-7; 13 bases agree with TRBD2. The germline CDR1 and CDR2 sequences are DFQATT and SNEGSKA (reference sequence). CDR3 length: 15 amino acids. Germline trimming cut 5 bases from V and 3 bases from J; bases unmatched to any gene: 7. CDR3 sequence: CSASGLAGALYEQYF. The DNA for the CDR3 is TGCAGTGCTTCCGGACTAGCGGGAGCTCTCTACGAGCAGTACTTC.

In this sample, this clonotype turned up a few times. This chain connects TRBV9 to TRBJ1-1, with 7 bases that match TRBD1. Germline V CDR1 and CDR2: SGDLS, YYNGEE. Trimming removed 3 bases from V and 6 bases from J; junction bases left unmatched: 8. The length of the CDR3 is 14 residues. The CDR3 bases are TGTGCCAGCAGCGGACAGACAGGGATCGCTGAAGCTTTCTTT. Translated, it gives CASSGQTGIAEAFF.

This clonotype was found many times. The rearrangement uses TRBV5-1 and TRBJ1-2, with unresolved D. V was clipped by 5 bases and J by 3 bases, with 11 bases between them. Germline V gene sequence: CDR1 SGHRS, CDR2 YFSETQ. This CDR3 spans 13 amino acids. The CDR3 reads CASRPPNDYGYTF. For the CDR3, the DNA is TGCGCCAGCAGGCCTCCTAACGACTATGGCTACACCTTC.